This section outlines one T cell receptor (beta chain) sequence together with its context. Antigen unknown. At one of its ends the junction is not consistent with the germline gene, which may arise from a read error. There are 14 residues in the CDR3. The germline V gene has CDR1 MGHRA and CDR2 YSYEKL. The data stem from a study of graft-versus-host responses after intestinal transplantation. Study-level information: Anti-thymocyte globulin served as induction for all recipients, who then took tacrolimus and steroids for about three years. Overall study results and limits: Recipient marrow showed GvH clones, some seen first in ileum or blood.

Assay: immunoSEQ multiplex PCR; the TCRdb copy retains only in-frame clones and omits some. Among approximately 120,000 clones listed, around nine tenths were seen once. This TCR was recovered from a human donor who received an intestinal transplant. Sequenced material: unstimulated CD4+ T cells sorted from spleen or lymph node cells, taken before intestinal transplant. The chain employs TRBV4-1 and TRBJ2-7, with D unresolved. Here the CDR3 DNA reads TGTTTTTTTTTCAAGCAGAAGACGGCATACGAGCAGTACTTC. It encodes CFFFKQKTAYEQYF.